This is a list of T cell receptor beta chains from one sample in a study of blood T cell repertoires in COVID-19. The assay was immunoSEQ multiplex PCR, and TCRdb's table has in-frame clones only and misses some. The sample consists of some 68,000 clones, approximately 89% of them appearing once. The sequencing input was peripheral blood. The receptor source for this set is a man aged 45 to 65 with active COVID-19. CDR3s include the opening cysteine and the closing phenylalanine or tryptophan. A D gene is named only where the DNA matches it firmly. The size entry is marked missing in some rows and otherwise reads once, few, many or a size class.

CASSLTRWSDTQYF | TGTGCCAGCAGCTTAACTAGATGGTCAGATACGCAGTATTTT | TRBJ2-3 | TRBV7-2 | - | -
CASSIAPDRGLNIQYF | TGTGCCAGTAGTATAGCCCCGGACAGGGGGCTGAACATTCAGTACTTC | TRBJ2-4 | TRBV19 | TRBD1 | -
CASSQDYPSGAYNEQFF | TGCGCCAGCAGCCAAGATTATCCTAGCGGGGCATACAATGAGCAGTTCTTC | TRBJ2-1 | TRBV4-1 | TRBD2 | -
CASNIQGVDGYTF | TGTGCCAGCAATATACAGGGTGTGGATGGCTACACCTTC | TRBJ1-2 | TRBV12-3/TRBV12-4 | - | -
CASRAGGNRYTF | TGTGCCAGCCGGGCAGGGGGGAATCGCTACACCTTC | TRBJ1-2 | TRBV14 | TRBD1 | few
CASSEASGTGANVLTF | TGTGCCAGCAGTGAAGCATCAGGGACTGGGGCCAACGTCCTGACTTTC | TRBJ2-6 | TRBV6-1 | - | -
CAISRLTDSGNTIYF | TGTGCCATCAGCCGACTGACAGACTCTGGAAACACCATATATTTT | TRBJ1-3 | TRBV10-3 | - | once
CASRRTSGGASWGEQYF | TGTGCCAGCAGGCGGACTAGCGGGGGGGCTTCATGGGGCGAGCAGTACTTC | TRBJ2-7 | TRBV2 | TRBD2 | -
CASSVGGTGDYEQYF | TGTGCCAGCAGCGTAGGCGGGACAGGGGACTACGAGCAGTACTTC | TRBJ2-7 | TRBV9 | TRBD1 | -
CASRHSSYEQYF | TGTGCCAGCAGACACAGCTCCTACGAGCAGTACTTC | TRBJ2-7 | TRBV11-2 | - | -
CSVNPGLAGGQYNEQFF | TGCAGCGTAAACCCGGGACTAGCGGGGGGCCAATACAATGAGCAGTTCTTC | TRBJ2-1 | TRBV29-1 | TRBD2 | -
CASSPNRAHSNQPQHF | TGTGCCAGCTCGCCCAACAGGGCCCATAGCAATCAGCCCCAGCATTTT | TRBJ1-5 | TRBV18 | - | -
CASRVSSGGANEQFF | TGTGCCAGTAGGGTATCTAGCGGGGGGGCAAATGAGCAGTTCTTC | TRBJ2-1 | TRBV19 | TRBD2 | -
CASSISDSNEQFF | TGTGCCAGTAGTATAAGCGACAGCAATGAGCAGTTCTTC | TRBJ2-1 | TRBV19 | - | -
CASSEAGGPASYNSPLHF | TGTGCCAGCAGTGAAGCGGGAGGCCCAGCGTCCTATAATTCACCCCTCCACTTT | TRBJ1-6 | TRBV2 | - | -
CASSLLTAGNTIYF | TGTGCCAGCAGCCTACTAACGGCTGGAAACACCATATATTTT | TRBJ1-3 | TRBV5-8 | - | -
CASSLQAGGYNEQFF | TGCGCCAGCAGCCTACAGGCAGGGGGCTACAATGAGCAGTTCTTC | TRBJ2-1 | TRBV4-1 | TRBD1 | -
CASSLGLAVGTDTQYF | TGCGCCAGCAGCTTGGGACTAGCAGTTGGCACAGATACGCAGTATTTT | TRBJ2-3 | TRBV5-1 | TRBD2 | -
CASSPGGRDTEAFF | TGTGCCAGCAGCCCCGGGGGAAGGGACACTGAAGCTTTCTTT | TRBJ1-1 | TRBV11-3 | - | -
CASSSGQGGYEQYF | TGTGCCAGTAGTAGTGGACAGGGGGGCTACGAGCAGTACTTC | TRBJ2-7 | TRBV19 | TRBD1 | -
CASSLFMGGYEQYF | TGTGCCAGCAGTTTATTCATGGGAGGCTACGAGCAGTACTTC | TRBJ2-7 | TRBV27 | - | -
CAIRSSYEQYF | TGTGCCATCAGGAGCTCCTACGAGCAGTACTTC | TRBJ2-7 | TRBV10-3 | - | -
CASSPRKKAGELDTQYF | TGTGCCAGCAGTCCCCGGAAGAAAGCAGGGGAACTGGATACGCAGTATTTT | TRBJ2-3 | TRBV11-3 | - | -
CASSETGVHSNQPQHF | TGTGCCAGCTCCGAAACGGGGGTCCACAGCAATCAGCCCCAGCATTTT | TRBJ1-5 | TRBV3-1/TRBV3-2 | - | -
CASSLQGGNTEAFF | TGCGCCAGCAGCCTACAGGGGGGGAACACTGAAGCTTTCTTT | TRBJ1-1 | TRBV5-1 | TRBD1 | -
CASSVGRLAGARDTQYF | TGTGCCAGCAGCGTAGGAAGACTAGCGGGGGCGCGAGATACGCAGTATTTT | TRBJ2-3 | TRBV9 | TRBD2 | -
CASSPTSGAYEQYF | TGTGCCAGCAGCCCGACTAGCGGGGCCTACGAGCAGTACTTC | TRBJ2-7 | TRBV7-9 | TRBD2 | -
CASSPRGSAGELFF | TGTGCCAGCAGCCCCAGGGGCAGCGCCGGGGAGCTGTTTTTT | TRBJ2-2 | TRBV7-2 | - | -
CASSLAARQTDTQYF | TGTGCCAGCAGCTTGGCGGCGAGACAAACAGATACGCAGTATTTT | TRBJ2-3 | TRBV5-5 | - | -
CASSQGVGTGYEQYF | TGCGCCAGCAGCCAAGGGGTCGGGACAGGGTACGAGCAGTACTTC | TRBJ2-7 | TRBV4-3 | TRBD1 | -
CASRQQGVSYNEQFF | TGTGCCAGCAGACAACAGGGTGTTTCCTACAATGAGCAGTTCTTC | TRBJ2-1 | TRBV6-1 | - | -
CSVVGQGAYEQYF | TGCAGCGTAGTGGGACAGGGGGCCTACGAGCAGTACTTC | TRBJ2-7 | TRBV29-1 | TRBD1 | -
CASSKALGEGSYEQYF | TGTGCCAGCAGCAAAGCGCTAGGGGAAGGCTCCTACGAGCAGTACTTC | TRBJ2-7 | TRBV21-1 | - | -
CATSRGPQGAGTDTQYF | TGTGCCACCAGCAGAGGGCCCCAGGGGGCGGGAACAGATACGCAGTATTTT | TRBJ2-3 | TRBV15 | TRBD1 | once
CASSPGAGVTYGYTF | TGTGCCAGCAGCCCCGGTGCAGGGGTAACCTATGGCTACACCTTC | TRBJ1-2 | TRBV5-5 | - | -
CASSTSSGPAYEQYF | TGTGCCAGTAGTACGTCTAGCGGGCCTGCCTACGAGCAGTACTTC | TRBJ2-7 | TRBV19 | TRBD2 | -
CASSREGRNTEAFF | TGTGCCAGCTCCCGGGAAGGACGGAACACTGAAGCTTTCTTT | TRBJ1-1 | TRBV25-1 | - | once